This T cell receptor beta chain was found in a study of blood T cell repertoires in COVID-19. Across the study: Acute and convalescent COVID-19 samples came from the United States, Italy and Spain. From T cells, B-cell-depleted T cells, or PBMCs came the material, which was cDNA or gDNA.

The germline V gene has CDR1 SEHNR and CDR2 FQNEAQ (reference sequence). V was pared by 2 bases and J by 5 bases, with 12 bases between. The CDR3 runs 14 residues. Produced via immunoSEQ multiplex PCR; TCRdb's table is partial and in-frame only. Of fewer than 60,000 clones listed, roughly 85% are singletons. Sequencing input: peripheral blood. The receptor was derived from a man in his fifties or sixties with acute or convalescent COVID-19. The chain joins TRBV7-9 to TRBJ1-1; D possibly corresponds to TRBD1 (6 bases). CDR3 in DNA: TGTGCCAGCAGCTTAATTATGGGGGCTACTGAAGCTTTCTTT. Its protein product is CASSLIMGATEAFF.